These 2 T cell receptor beta chains were all obtained from the same sample, sequenced in a study of identical twins. Each CDR3 protein gets one entry after TCRdb re-called the 5' RACE reads with MiXCR. This table holds about 660,000 distinct CDR3 sequences, over 8.5% found once. These data were likewise used in another study, on yellow fever vaccine responses in identical twins.

Sequenced material: PBMCs. The receptors come from a woman aged 18-29 years in good health.

The rearrangement uses TRBV7-9 and TRBJ2-7; maybe TRBD2 (7 bases). The CDR3 is 16 residues long. From germline, CDR1 is SEHNR and CDR2 FQNEAQ (reference sequence). Deletions cut 4 bases from V and 4 bases from J, with 20 bases between. The CDR3 nucleotides read TGTGCCAGCAGCTCGGTGAGGCGGGGGCGACGATACGAGCAGTACTTC. As protein: CASSSVRRGRRYEQYF. Combining the CDR3 with reference TRBV7-9 and TRBJ2-7 gives the whole variable domain DTGVSQNPRHKITKRGQNVTFRCDPISEHNRLYWYRQTLGQGPEFLTYFQNEAQLEKSRLLSDRFSAERPKGSFSTLEIQRTEQGDSAMYLCASSSVRRGRRYEQYFGPGTRLTVT.

V usage is TRBV30 and J usage is TRBJ2-3, with D perhaps TRBD1 or TRBD2 (6 bases each). This CDR3 is built from 14 residues. Trimming took 3 bases from V and 6 from J, leaving 16 bases between them. CDR1 and CDR2 from the germline V gene are GTSNPN and SVGIG (reference sequence). The CDR3 DNA reads as TGTGCCTGGAGCGCAGGGAAAGGGGGGGATACGCAGTATTTT. Protein product: CAWSAGKGGDTQYF.